These 5 T cell receptor beta chains were sequenced from one sample in a study of blood T cell repertoires in COVID-19. Produced via immunoSEQ multiplex PCR; TCRdb's table is partial and in-frame only. The repertoire has 90,000 to 150,000 clones, 70% to 80% of them found once; the top ten carry 4%. The sequenced material came from peripheral blood. These receptors originate from a woman at least 80 years old with acute or convalescent COVID-19.

V usage is TRBV19 and J usage is TRBJ2-1; TRBD2 matches 9 bases. The trim removed 7 bases at V and 1 base at J, leaving 14 bases unmatched. Germline assignment: CDR1 LNHDA and CDR2 SQIVND (reference sequence). The CDR3 spans 18 residues. This CDR3 is CASTKTAGGPPSYNEQFF. CDR3 coding DNA: TGTGCCAGTACCAAAACAGCGGGAGGCCCTCCTTCCTACAATGAGCAGTTCTTC.

The rearrangement uses TRBV15 and TRBJ1-1, with 11 bases fitting TRBD1. Germline trimming cut 2 bases from V and 5 bases from J; bases unmatched to any gene: 7. This CDR3 is 16 amino acids long. Germline CDR1 is LNHNV and CDR2 is YYDKDF (reference sequence). Here the CDR3 reads CATSRKGQGVGTEAFF. In DNA, the CDR3 is TGTGCCACCAGCAGAAAGGGACAGGGGGTTGGGACTGAAGCTTTCTTT.

The V and J genes are TRBV5-6 and TRBJ2-7, with a weak D call TRBD2 (6 bases). The CDR3 consists of 14 residues. The V end was cut by 3 bases, the J end by 2 bases, with 12 bases between. The germline CDR1 and CDR2 sequences are SGHDT and YYEEEE. CDR3 loop: CASSSGGGTYEQYF. As DNA, the CDR3 is TGTGCCAGCAGCTCGGGTGGGGGGACCTACGAGCAGTACTTC.

This chain links TRBV21-1 with TRBJ2-3; TRBD2 is the table's D call, not checked against the DNA. TRBV21-1 is designated a pseudogene. This CDR3 comprises 16 residues. For the CDR3, the DNA is TGTGCCAGCAGCAAAAATCGGTGCGGGAGCACAGATACGCAGTATTTT. Translating it yields CASSKNRCGSTDTQYF.

This clone was detected only once. J is TRBJ1-2 and V is TRBV11-2, with D tentatively TRBD1 (6 bases). The CDR3 is made up of 15 amino acids. CDR1 is SGHAT and CDR2 is FQNNGV in the germline V gene. V was shortened by 1 base and J by 4 bases, with 13 bases between the two germline ends. Here the CDR3 reads CASSLVNRALYGYTF. CDR3 coding DNA: TGTGCCAGCAGCTTAGTTAACAGGGCCCTCTATGGCTACACCTTC.